A single sample is the source of the 20 T cell receptor beta chains below, sequenced in a study of T cell responses to AZD1222 COVID-19 vaccine. Clones were sequenced by immunoSEQ multiplex PCR, and TCRdb holds only the in-frame ones, with some missing. The repertoire holds about 140,000 clones, with 80% to 95% as singletons. The sample consisted of peripheral blood, taken 28 days after the second AZD1222 dose. The receptors stem from an adult who received the AZD1222 COVID-19 vaccine.

The chain has TRBV27 and TRBJ1-1; 8 bases line up with TRBD1. The CDR3 loop spans 17 amino acids. Per the germline V gene, CDR1 is MNHEY and CDR2 is SMNVEV (reference sequence). Germline trimming cut 1 base from V and 0 bases from J; bases unmatched to any gene: 7. The CDR3 DNA follows: TGTGCCAGCAGTTTATGGGCAGGGGGCTACATGAACACTGAAGCTTTCTTT. Residues: CASSLWAGGYMNTEAFF.

The count of this clone is one. CDR3 residues: CASRSGQGRSGNTIYF. The DNA of the CDR3 is TGTGCCAGCAGATCAGGACAGGGCCGCTCCGGAAACACCATATATTTT. This chain uses TRBV27 with TRBJ1-3; 8 nucleotides agree with TRBD1. With 6 bases clipped from V and 4 bases from J, the junction kept 11 bases outside the gene matches. There are 16 residues in the CDR3. Germline CDR1 and CDR2: MNHEY and SMNVEV (reference sequence).

The chain joins TRBV6-2 or TRBV6-3 to TRBJ2-1; D gene uncertain. Per the germline V gene, CDR1 is MNHEY and CDR2 is SVGEGT. V gave up 6 bases and J gave up 3 bases, with 15 bases separating them. CDR3 length equals 15 residues. CDR3 amino acids: CASSLGPLVYNEQFF. CDR3 coding DNA: TGTGCCAGCAGCCTAGGACCTCTCGTCTACAATGAGCAGTTCTTC.

The chain recombines TRBV2 with TRBJ2-1, with D possibly TRBD2 on 5 matching bases. This CDR3 comprises 17 residues. Trimming cost V 6 bases and J 0 bases, with 18 bases left between them. Germline V gene lookup returns CDR1 SNHLY and CDR2 FYNNEI. The CDR3: CASSRRREPSSYNEQFF. CDR3 coding DNA: TGTGCCAGCAGCCGACGCCGGGAACCCAGCTCCTACAATGAGCAGTTCTTC.

V is TRBV6-2 or TRBV6-3 and J is TRBJ2-7; D is uncertain. This CDR3 comprises 14 residues. Trimming stripped 5 bases from V and 0 bases from J, with 11 bases between. CDR1 and CDR2 from the germline V gene are MNHEY and SVGEGT. This chain's CDR3 is CASSLSFGSYEQYF. The CDR3 bases are TGTGCCAGCAGTCTCTCTTTCGGCTCCTACGAGCAGTACTTC.

This chain links TRBV12-3 or TRBV12-4 with TRBJ1-2; a possible D gene is TRBD1 (6 bases). V was shortened by 7 bases and J by 6 bases, with 12 bases between the two germline ends. There are 12 residues in the CDR3. The CDR3 DNA sequence: TGTGCCAGCAACAGGGTGCTGCATGGCTACACCTTC. Translation: CASNRVLHGYTF.

The chain recombines TRBV5-1 with TRBJ2-1; TRBD2 matches 9 bases. With 2 bases clipped from V and 7 bases from J, the junction kept 4 bases outside the gene matches. CDR3 length: 14 residues. CDR1 is SGHRS, CDR2 YFSETQ, per germline. CDR3 bases: TGCGCCAGCAGCTTTAGCGGGAGTCCAAATGAGCAGTTCTTC. Residues: CASSFSGSPNEQFF.

The rearrangement links TRBV12-3 or TRBV12-4 to TRBJ1-2; unclear D gene. V lost 6 bases and J 4 bases, leaving 12 bases between the germline ends. CDR3 length: 13 residues. This CDR3 reads CASSQRASYGYTF. CDR3 sequence (DNA): TGTGCCAGCAGCCAAAGGGCGTCCTATGGCTACACCTTC.

This clone was observed once. The chain links TRBV19 to TRBJ2-1, with TRBD2 matching 8 bases. The V gene end was trimmed by 5 bases and the J gene end by 9 bases; junction bases not matched to a gene: 12. CDR1 and CDR2 (germline): LNHDA, SQIVND (reference sequence). The CDR3 length is 15 residues. CDR3 residues: CASSGMLAGRGEQFF. Here the CDR3 DNA reads TGTGCCAGTAGTGGCATGCTGGCCGGGAGGGGTGAGCAGTTCTTC.

The chain combines TRBV3-1 (or the pseudogene TRBV3-2) with TRBJ2-2; D may be TRBD2 (5 bases). The germline CDR1 and CDR2 sequences are LGHDT and YNNKEL (reference sequence). The CDR3 spans 17 residues. V was trimmed by 1 base and J by 2 bases, leaving 14 bases between them. The CDR3 reads CASSQGVGAINTGELFF. The DNA for the CDR3 is TGTGCCAGCAGCCAAGGGGTGGGAGCGATAAACACCGGGGAGCTGTTTTTT.

V gene TRBV5-4 combines with J gene TRBJ1-3, with 7 bases identical to TRBD1. V lost 4 bases to trimming and J lost 0 bases; unmatched junction nucleotides: 7. Germline assignment: CDR1 SGHNT and CDR2 YYREEE (reference sequence). This CDR3 has 16 amino acids. CDR3 nucleotide sequence: TGTGCCAGCAGCGCGGGGGACAGATACTCTGGAAACACCATATATTTT. It specifies CASSAGDRYSGNTIYF.

This clone was seen a handful of times. This chain joins TRBV28 and TRBJ1-5, with a possible D match to TRBD1 (5 bases). The germline V gene has CDR1 MDHEN and CDR2 SYDVKM. The CDR3 has 15 amino acids. V lost 5 bases and J 3 bases, leaving 14 bases between the germline ends. This CDR3 reads CASSPQGNHNQPQHF. CDR3 DNA sequence: TGTGCCAGCAGTCCTCAGGGTAACCACAATCAGCCCCAGCATTTT.

The chain couples TRBV6-1 to TRBJ1-1, with D maybe TRBD1 (5 bases). The germline V gene encodes CDR1 MNHNS and CDR2 SASEGT. Deletions cut 3 bases from V and 7 bases from J, with 15 bases between. CDR3 size: 14 residues. The CDR3 sequence: CASSERGEGGEAFF. The CDR3, as DNA: TGTGCCAGCAGTGAGAGAGGGGAGGGAGGTGAAGCTTTCTTT.

The chain carries TRBV19 and TRBJ2-7, with 12 bases aligning to TRBD1. The CDR3 has 15 amino acids. Germline assignment: CDR1 LNHDA and CDR2 SQIVND (reference sequence). V was clipped by 6 bases and J by 6 bases; unmatched bases: 9. CDR3 bases: TGTGCCAGTAGCACCTTCCCGGGACAGGGGGCCGAGCAGTACTTC. It codes for CASSTFPGQGAEQYF.

The chain links TRBV23-1 to TRBJ1-1, with 8 bases lining up with TRBD1. TRBV23-1 carries the ORF label, with uncertain function. The trim removed 2 bases at V and 5 bases at J, leaving 10 bases unmatched. The CDR3 is made up of 16 amino acids. CDR3 nucleotides: TGCGCCAGCAGTCAAGAAAAGGGACAGGTGAGGACTGAAGCTTTCTTT. This encodes CASSQEKGQVRTEAFF.

The chain is built from TRBV7-3 and TRBJ1-6; D ambiguous. This CDR3 has 13 amino acids. Trimming pared 2 bases from V and 5 bases from J, leaving 4 bases between. Germline V lookup: CDR1 SGHTA, CDR2 FQGTGA. Here the CDR3 reads CASSLFNNSPLHF. CDR3 in DNA: TGTGCCAGCAGCTTATTTAATAATTCACCCCTCCACTTT.

The rearrangement joins TRBV28 to TRBJ2-3; the D gene is possibly TRBD1 (7 bases). V was clipped by 3 bases and J by 7 bases, with 17 bases between them. Germline lookup yields CDR1 MDHEN and CDR2 SYDVKM. This CDR3 is built from 15 residues. In nucleotides, the CDR3 is TGTGCCAGCAGTTTCCCCCTACAGGGGAGGAATACGCAGTATTTT. This gives the protein CASSFPLQGRNTQYF. Full variable domain (missing parts from reference TRBV28 and TRBJ2-3): DVKVTQSSRYLVKRTGEKVFLECVQDMDHENMFWYRQDPGLGLRLIYFSYDVKMKEKGDIPEGYSVSREKKERFSLILESASTNQTSMYLCASSFPLQGRNTQYFGPGTRLTVL.

The chain combines TRBV27 with TRBJ2-7; D is possibly TRBD1 (6 bases). This CDR3 has 15 amino acids. V was trimmed by 11 bases and J by 0 bases, leaving 20 bases between them. The germline V gene has CDR1 MNHEY and CDR2 SMNVEV (reference sequence). In nucleotides, the CDR3 is TGTGCCGGCCGTAAATCCAGGGGCAGCTCCTACGAGCAGTACTTC. It yields the protein CAGRKSRGSSYEQYF.

The J gene is TRBJ1-1, the V gene TRBV4-3; D gene ambiguous. This CDR3 is built from 15 residues. Germline CDR1 and CDR2: LGHNA and YSLEER. The V end lost 0 bases, the J end lost 0 bases, and 8 bases lay between the germline ends. CDR3 coding DNA: TGCGCCAGCAGCCAAGAAAGGACGGTGAACACTGAAGCTTTCTTT. Translating it yields CASSQERTVNTEAFF.

The chain has TRBV4-3 and TRBJ2-1, with D uncertain. This CDR3 is built from 16 residues. Germline CDR1 is LGHNA and CDR2 is YSLEER. V was trimmed by 0 bases and J by 0 bases, leaving 9 bases between them. CDR3 DNA sequence: TGCGCCAGCAGCCAAGAGTATAAGTTCTCCTACAATGAGCAGTTCTTC. Translated, it gives CASSQEYKFSYNEQFF.